The 9 T cell receptor beta chains below were found in one sample sequenced in a study of blood T cell repertoires in COVID-19. Repertoires were generated with immunoSEQ multiplex PCR, while TCRdb's copy carries only in-frame clones and drops some. The repertoire holds 360,000 or so clones, roughly 89% seen once, with roughly 3.9% in the top ten. The sample comprised peripheral blood. The source of these receptors is an older woman with COVID-19, enrolled during active disease.

This clone was found once. V and J are TRBV7-2 and TRBJ1-4, with D uncertain. The CDR3 spans 12 residues. Between the trimmed V and J ends, which lost 5 bases and 4 bases, there was a span of 5 bases. CDR1 is SGHTA and CDR2 is FQGNSA in the germline V gene. This chain's CDR3 is CASSRVNEKLFF. The CDR3 bases are TGTGCCAGCAGCCGGGTTAATGAAAAACTGTTTTTT.

This chain connects TRBV28 to TRBJ2-2; possibly TRBD1 for D (6 bases). CDR3 length equals 14 residues. Germline V gives CDR1 MDHEN, CDR2 SYDVKM. Trimming took off 4 bases at V and 6 bases at J, with 12 bases between the two ends. CDR3 DNA sequence: TGTGCCAGCAGTTCCCCCGGACAGTCCGGGGAGCTGTTTTTT. Protein: CASSSPGQSGELFF.

The rearrangement joins TRBV18 to TRBJ1-4; D might be TRBD1 (6 bases). This CDR3 comprises 15 residues. Trimming cost V 3 bases and J 4 bases, with 12 bases left between them. Germline V lookup: CDR1 KGHSH, CDR2 LQKENI. CDR3 sequence: CASSPDRTHNEKLFF. The DNA of the CDR3 is TGTGCCAGCTCACCCGACAGGACTCATAATGAAAAACTGTTTTTT.

The rearrangement links TRBV28 to TRBJ1-1, with TRBD1 matching 8 bases. This CDR3 region has 17 residues. Unmatched junction bases numbered 20, after V lost 8 bases and J lost 6 bases. CDR1 is MDHEN, CDR2 SYDVKM, per germline. Written as DNA, the CDR3 is TGTGCCAGCTCCGCCGCAGGACAGGGAAGGAGTAGCGCTGAAGCTTTCTTT. Translation gives CASSAAGQGRSSAEAFF.

The CDR3, as DNA: TGTGCCAGCAGCCCTCACTCCCGTAGGGGGAACACTGAAGCTTTCTTT. As protein: CASSPHSRRGNTEAFF. The chain carries TRBV6-2 or TRBV6-3 and TRBJ1-1; TRBD1 might be the D (5 bases). From germline, CDR1 is MNHEY and CDR2 SVGEGT. Trimming shortened V by 6 bases and J by 1 base, and 18 bases separated the two germline ends. The CDR3 runs to 16 residues.

The table lists this clone with a few counts. The rearrangement uses TRBV29-1 and TRBJ1-2; D gene uncertain. CDR1 is SQVTM, CDR2 ANQGSEA, per germline. V lost 1 base and J 3 bases, leaving 9 bases between the germline ends. The CDR3 extends over 13 amino acids. In DNA form, the CDR3 reads TGCAGCGTTGAAGGTCAGGCATACTATGGCTACACCTTC. Its translation: CSVEGQAYYGYTF. The full variable domain, completed using reference TRBV29-1 and TRBJ1-2, is SAVISQKPSRDICQRGTSLTIQCQVDSQVTMMFWYRQQPGQSLTLIATANQGSEATYESGFVIDKFPISRPNLTFSTLTVSNMSPEDSSIYLCSVEGQAYYGYTFGSGTRLTVV.

The chain joins TRBV5-1 to TRBJ1-1, with 7 bases fitting TRBD1. The V gene's germline CDR1 is SGHRS and CDR2 YFSETQ. The CDR3 contains 14 residues. Unmatched junction bases numbered 10, after V lost 4 bases and J lost 7 bases. CDR3 nucleotide sequence: TGCGCCAGCAGCCCTACAACCGGGACAGATGAAGCTTTCTTT. This sequence encodes CASSPTTGTDEAFF.

The chain recombines TRBV2 with TRBJ1-1; no firm D call. Germline CDR1 SNHLY, CDR2 FYNNEI. There are 14 residues in the CDR3. Trimming stripped 4 bases from V and 5 bases from J, with 14 bases between. In DNA form, the CDR3 reads TGTGCCAGCAGTGCACCCGGGTCGGGAACTGAAGCTTTCTTT. Translated, it gives CASSAPGSGTEAFF.

Ten or more counts support this clone. V and J are TRBV4-1 and TRBJ2-7, with 12 bases aligning to TRBD1. The CDR3 extends over 17 amino acids. Germline CDR1 MGHRA, CDR2 YSYEKL. The J segment lost 6 bases and the V segment lost 5 bases, leaving 14 bases of the junction unmatched. CDR3 protein: CASSAGTGGSPLGEQYF. The CDR3 nucleotides are TGCGCCAGCAGCGCTGGGACAGGGGGCTCCCCCCTGGGCGAGCAGTACTTC.